The following is a T cell receptor beta chain sequence with its context. Its antigen is as yet unknown. The data derive from a study of siplizumab effects on memory and regulatory T cells. The study's findings and limits: There were only a minor fraction of alloreactive clones that mapped to unstimulated subsets. For siplizumab cultures, the suppressive function of their proliferating Tregs was not confirmed.

Germline CDR1 GTSNPN, CDR2 SVGIG (reference sequence). The length of the CDR3 is 15 residues. V shed 1 base, J shed 3 bases, and the junction held 7 bases outside the gene matches. Measured with immunoSEQ multiplex PCR; TCRdb has only the in-frame clones, and not every one. The sample yields some 100,000 clones, approximately 92% seen once. The clonotype comes from a human donor in good health. Some clones in this sample may be carry-over from other donors' samples. The chain employs TRBV30 and TRBJ2-7; 9 bases are a match to TRBD2. Sequencing was carried out using CD4+ T cells sorted from blood. CDR3 residues: CAWSGGRAMFYEQYF. CDR3 DNA: TGTGCCTGGAGTGGCGGGAGGGCCATGTTCTACGAGCAGTACTTC.